These 23 T cell receptor beta chains originate from one sample sequenced in a study of blood T cell repertoires in COVID-19. The protocol was immunoSEQ multiplex PCR, while the TCRdb copy is restricted to in-frame clones and leaves out a portion. The table has approximately 250,000 clones, around four fifths seen once. Sequences were obtained from PBMCs or T cells enriched from blood (not recorded which). The receptors here all came from a man aged 40-50 years who had recovered from COVID-19.

This clone was seen only a few times. The chain recombines TRBV29-1 with TRBJ2-2, with D perhaps matching TRBD2 (6 bases). Germline CDR1 and CDR2: SQVTM and ANQGSEA. This CDR3 contains 14 residues. The V gene lost 3 bases and the J gene lost 4 bases, with 12 bases spanning the gap. CDR3 sequence (DNA): TGCAGCGTTGATCGCGGGAAGGGCACCGGGGAGCTGTTTTTT. Translated, it gives CSVDRGKGTGELFF.

The chain combines TRBV5-1 with TRBJ2-5; TRBD2 matches at 8 bases. J lost 5 bases, V lost 5 bases, and 14 bases had no gene match. This CDR3 spans 16 amino acids. Germline CDR1 SGHRS, CDR2 YFSETQ. CDR3 amino acids: CASSNTVGGAEETQYF. CDR3 DNA: TGCGCCAGCAGTAATACTGTCGGGGGGGCCGAGGAGACCCAGTACTTC.

The chain has TRBV15 and TRBJ1-2; D unclear. The CDR3 runs 16 residues. Germline CDR1 reads LNHNV; CDR2 reads YYDKDF (reference sequence). V lost 1 base and J 0 bases, leaving 12 bases between the germline ends. The CDR3, as DNA: TGTGCCACCAGCAGAGCGGCGGTTACCTCTAACTATGGCTACACCTTC. It is translated as CATSRAAVTSNYGYTF.

CDR3 in amino acids: CASSQGLAGAQETQYF. In DNA form, the CDR3 reads TGCGCCAGCAGCCAAGGACTAGCGGGGGCCCAAGAGACCCAGTACTTC. The chain has TRBV5-1 and TRBJ2-5, with 13 positions matching TRBD2. The germline CDR1 and CDR2 sequences are SGHRS and YFSETQ. This CDR3 is 16 amino acids long. V was pared by 4 bases and J by 1 base, with 4 bases of the junction left unmatched.

The rearrangement links TRBV15 to TRBJ2-1, with a possible D match to TRBD1 (5 bases). CDR3 length: 15 amino acids. Germline-derived CDR1 and CDR2 are LNHNV and YYDKDF (reference sequence). V was cut by 8 bases and J by 0 bases, with 14 bases left in between. CDR3 bases: TGTGCCACCGAAAGGGGCACCCGCTCCTACAATGAGCAGTTCTTC. Its translation is CATERGTRSYNEQFF.

The chain carries TRBV5-1 and TRBJ2-5, with D possibly TRBD2 on 5 matching bases. The length of the CDR3 is 14 residues. Germline CDR1 reads SGHRS; CDR2 reads YFSETQ. V was pared by 2 bases and J by 1 base, with 9 bases between. CDR3 nucleotides: TGCGCCAGCAGCTTTAACGGGGTCCAAGAGACCCAGTACTTC. It codes for CASSFNGVQETQYF.

Note on this clone: One junction end disagrees with the germline gene, perhaps due to a read error. The chain uses TRBV28 and TRBJ2-7, with D possibly TRBD1 on 5 matching bases. The length of the CDR3 is 13 residues. Germline lookup yields CDR1 MDHEN and CDR2 SYDVKM. The CDR3 bases are TGTGCCAGCAGTTTAGTGGGGCGGATGGATAGGGTCTTC. It translates to CASSLVGRMDRVF.

This chain connects TRBV4-2 to TRBJ1-4; possible D gene TRBD1, 6 bases. This CDR3 contains 13 residues. Trimming shortened V by 8 bases and J by 8 bases, and 15 bases separated the two germline ends. Germline CDR1 LGHNA, CDR2 YNFKEQ. The CDR3 region has the DNA TGTGCCAGCCAAACAGGGCTTTGGGAAAAACTGTTTTTT. This translates into CASQTGLWEKLFF.

The rearrangement links TRBV11-2 to TRBJ1-1; no clear D. Germline CDR1 is SGHAT and CDR2 is FQNNGV. Trimming removed 1 base at V and 5 bases at J, with 8 bases between. This CDR3 is 13 amino acids long. The chain's CDR3 is CASSLVRSTEAFF. In DNA form, the CDR3 reads TGTGCCAGCAGCTTAGTACGGTCAACTGAAGCTTTCTTT.

This clone turned up a few times. The chain links TRBV5-1 to TRBJ2-7, with 8 bases aligning to TRBD1. From germline, CDR1 is SGHRS and CDR2 YFSETQ. CDR3 length: 14 amino acids. The junction had 8 bases not matched to a gene; V was cut back by 3 bases and J by 6 bases. For the CDR3, the DNA is TGCGCCAGCAGCTCCTGGACAGGGCGTCGCGAGCAGTACTTC. This codes for CASSSWTGRREQYF.

This clone was picked up one time. The chain combines TRBV21-1 with TRBJ2-2; the table's TRBD1 call for D was not verified on the DNA. TRBV21-1 is classified as a pseudogene. CDR3 length: 15 residues. CDR3 in amino acids: CASGLRDRNTGELFF. As DNA, the CDR3 is TGTGCCAGCGGACTCCGGGACAGAAACACCGGGGAGCTGTTTTTT.

The genes are TRBV6-5 and TRBJ2-1, with 12 bases fitting TRBD2. Germline CDR1 and CDR2: MNHEY and SVGAGI. V lost 6 bases to trimming and J lost 5 bases; unmatched junction nucleotides: 5. The CDR3 consists of 15 residues. The CDR3 nucleotides read TGTGCCAGCAGACAAGGACTAGCGGGGCACAATGAGCAGTTCTTC. Its translation: CASRQGLAGHNEQFF.

This chain uses TRBV30 with TRBJ1-6; D is ambiguous. Germline CDR1 reads GTSNPN; CDR2 reads SVGIG (reference sequence). The V gene lost 4 bases and the J gene lost 11 bases, with 12 bases spanning the gap. This CDR3 comprises 12 residues. CDR3 nucleotide sequence: TGTGCCTGGACCCGAGGCGGGGCACCCCTCCACTTT. Encoded protein: CAWTRGGAPLHF.

This chain connects TRBV27 to TRBJ1-1; D is unresolved. Germline V gene sequence: CDR1 MNHEY, CDR2 SMNVEV (reference sequence). Trimming shortened V by 8 bases and J by 2 bases, and 15 bases separated the two germline ends. This CDR3 is built from 14 residues. The CDR3 nucleotides are TGTGCCAGCTCTATGAATCGAGTTAACACTGAAGCTTTCTTT. This codes for CASSMNRVNTEAFF.

The chain employs TRBV28 and TRBJ1-4; D is undetermined. Trimming removed 3 bases at V and 8 bases at J, with 4 bases between. Germline-derived CDR1 and CDR2 are MDHEN and SYDVKM. The CDR3 has 11 amino acids. The DNA of the CDR3 is TGTGCCAGCAGTTTGACAGAAAAACTGTTTTTT. It codes for CASSLTEKLFF.

The chain links TRBV27 to TRBJ2-1; TRBD1 matches at 8 bases. The CDR3 sequence is 12 residues long. Germline-derived CDR1 and CDR2 are MNHEY and SMNVEV (reference sequence). Trimming removed 8 bases from V and 7 bases from J; junction bases left unmatched: 4. CDR3 nucleotide sequence: TGTGCCAGCGGACAGGGTAAGAATGAGCAGTTCTTC. It translates to CASGQGKNEQFF.

The chain carries TRBV6-5 and TRBJ2-2, with D possibly matching TRBD1 (6 bases). Trimming pared 0 bases from V and 3 bases from J, leaving 11 bases between. Germline V gives CDR1 MNHEY, CDR2 SVGAGI. The CDR3 is made up of 16 amino acids. Here the CDR3 reads CASSYSSGADTGELFF. The CDR3, as DNA: TGTGCCAGCAGTTACTCGTCAGGGGCCGACACCGGGGAGCTGTTTTTT.

V gene TRBV9 combines with J gene TRBJ2-3, with 13 bases lining up with TRBD2. V lost 0 bases and J lost 3; bases outside the gene matches: 4. This CDR3 is built from 17 residues. The germline CDR1 and CDR2 sequences are SGDLS and YYNGEE. Here the CDR3 DNA reads TGTGCCAGCAGCGTAGGGACTAGCGGGGGTACAACAGATACGCAGTATTTT. It specifies CASSVGTSGGTTDTQYF.

The chain links TRBV13 to TRBJ2-1; tentative D call: TRBD2 (6 bases). There are 14 residues in the CDR3. CDR1 is PRHDT, CDR2 FYEKMQ, per germline (reference sequence). The V gene lost 5 bases and the J gene lost 8 bases, with 16 bases spanning the gap. CDR3 nucleotide sequence: TGTGCCAGCAGCGCCGGGACTCACGGGGATGAGCAGTTCTTC. It yields the protein CASSAGTHGDEQFF.

The chain carries TRBV29-1 and TRBJ1-3; D remains unclear. This CDR3 has 16 amino acids. CDR1 is SQVTM, CDR2 ANQGSEA, per germline. V was pared by 6 bases and J by 0 bases, with 18 bases between. The CDR3 DNA follows: TGCAGCGTCCCTCACCCGCCAGATGACTCTGGAAACACCATATATTTT. Protein product: CSVPHPPDDSGNTIYF.

V gene TRBV7-8 combines with J gene TRBJ2-5, with a tentative D call TRBD2 (6 bases). This CDR3 contains 16 residues. V lost 5 bases to trimming and J lost 0 bases, with 16 bases between them. Germline V gene data show CDR1 as SGHVS and CDR2 as FQNEAQ. CDR3 coding DNA: TGTGCCAGCAGCCCCCGGGGAGGTGGGGACCAAGAGACCCAGTACTTC. It specifies CASSPRGGGDQETQYF.

This clone has a handful of counts. In nucleotides, the CDR3 is TGTGCCAGCAGCTTCACTAGCGGCAACGTCTTCTACGAGCAGTACTTC. Its translation is CASSFTSGNVFYEQYF. The V gene is TRBV5-5, the J gene TRBJ2-7; 8 positions agree with TRBD2. V dropped 2 bases and J dropped 3; count of bases not matched to a gene: 10. CDR1 and CDR2 (germline): SGHKS, YYEKEE (reference sequence). This CDR3 has 16 residues.

This sequence joins TRBV5-6 and TRBJ2-3; TRBD1 agrees at 8 bases. Germline V CDR1 and CDR2: SGHDT, YYEEEE. This CDR3 is 14 amino acids long. The ends lost 3 bases at V and 5 bases at J; junction bases unmatched: 5. CDR3 in DNA: TGTGCCAGCAGCTCAGGGGGCGCCGGAGATACGCAGTATTTT. This encodes CASSSGGAGDTQYF.